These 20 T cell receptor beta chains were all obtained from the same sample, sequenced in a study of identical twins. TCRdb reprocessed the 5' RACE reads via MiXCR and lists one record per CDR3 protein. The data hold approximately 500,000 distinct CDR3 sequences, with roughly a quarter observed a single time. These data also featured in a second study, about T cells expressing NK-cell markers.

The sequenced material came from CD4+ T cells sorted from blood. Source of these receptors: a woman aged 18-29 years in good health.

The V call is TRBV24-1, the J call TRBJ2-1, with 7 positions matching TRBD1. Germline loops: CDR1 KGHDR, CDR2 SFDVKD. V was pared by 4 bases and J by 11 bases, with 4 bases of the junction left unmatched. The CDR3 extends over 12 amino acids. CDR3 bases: TGTGCCACCAGTGACTCGACAGGGCAGCAGTTCTTC. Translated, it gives CATSDSTGQQFF.

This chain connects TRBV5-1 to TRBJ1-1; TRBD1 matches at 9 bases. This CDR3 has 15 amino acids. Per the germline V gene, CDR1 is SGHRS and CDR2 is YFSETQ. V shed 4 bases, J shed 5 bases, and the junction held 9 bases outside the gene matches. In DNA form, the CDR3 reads TGCGCCAGCAGCGAACCGGGACAGGGAATAACTGAAGCTTTCTTT. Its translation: CASSEPGQGITEAFF. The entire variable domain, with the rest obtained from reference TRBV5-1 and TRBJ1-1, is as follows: KAGVTQTPRYLIKTRGQQVTLSCSPISGHRSVSWYQQTPGQGLQFLFEYFSETQRNKGNFPGRFSGRQFSNSRSEMNVSTLELGDSALYLCASSEPGQGITEAFFGQGTRLTVV.

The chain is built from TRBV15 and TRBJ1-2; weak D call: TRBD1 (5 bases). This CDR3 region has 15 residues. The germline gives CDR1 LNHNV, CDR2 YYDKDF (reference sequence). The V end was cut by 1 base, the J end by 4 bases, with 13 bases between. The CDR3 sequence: CATSRAFGAFYGYTF. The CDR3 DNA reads TGTGCCACCAGCAGAGCCTTCGGGGCGTTCTATGGCTACACCTTC.

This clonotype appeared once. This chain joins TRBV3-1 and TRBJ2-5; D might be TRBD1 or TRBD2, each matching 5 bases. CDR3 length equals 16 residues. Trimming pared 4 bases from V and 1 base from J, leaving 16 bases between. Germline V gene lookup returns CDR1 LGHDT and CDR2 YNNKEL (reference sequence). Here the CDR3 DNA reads TGTGCCAGCAGCCTGTCGGGCCCGGGGACCCAAGAGACCCAGTACTTC. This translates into CASSLSGPGTQETQYF.

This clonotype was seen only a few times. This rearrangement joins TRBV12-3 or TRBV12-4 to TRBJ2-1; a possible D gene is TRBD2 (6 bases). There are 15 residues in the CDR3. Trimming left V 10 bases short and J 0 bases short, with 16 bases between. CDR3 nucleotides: TGTGCCATTACTAGCACCTTAAGCTCCTACAATGAGCAGTTCTTC. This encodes CAITSTLSSYNEQFF.

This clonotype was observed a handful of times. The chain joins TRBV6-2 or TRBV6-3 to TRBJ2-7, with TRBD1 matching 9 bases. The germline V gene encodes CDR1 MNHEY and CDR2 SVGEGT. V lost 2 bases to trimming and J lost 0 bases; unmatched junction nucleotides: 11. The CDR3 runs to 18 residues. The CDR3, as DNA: TGTGCCAGCAGTTACACCTCCGGGACAGGGACAGACTCCTACGAGCAGTACTTC. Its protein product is CASSYTSGTGTDSYEQYF.

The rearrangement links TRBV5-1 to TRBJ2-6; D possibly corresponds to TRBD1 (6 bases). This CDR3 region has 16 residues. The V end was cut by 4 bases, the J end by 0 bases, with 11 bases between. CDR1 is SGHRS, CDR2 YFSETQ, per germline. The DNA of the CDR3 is TGCGCCAGCAGCGGAGGACAGAGCTCTGGGGCCAACGTCCTGACTTTC. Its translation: CASSGGQSSGANVLTF.

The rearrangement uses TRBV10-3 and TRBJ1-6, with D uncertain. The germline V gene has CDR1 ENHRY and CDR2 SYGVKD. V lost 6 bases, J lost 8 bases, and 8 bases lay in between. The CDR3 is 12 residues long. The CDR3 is CAISHIDSPLHF. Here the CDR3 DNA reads TGTGCCATCAGCCACATAGATTCACCCCTCCACTTT.

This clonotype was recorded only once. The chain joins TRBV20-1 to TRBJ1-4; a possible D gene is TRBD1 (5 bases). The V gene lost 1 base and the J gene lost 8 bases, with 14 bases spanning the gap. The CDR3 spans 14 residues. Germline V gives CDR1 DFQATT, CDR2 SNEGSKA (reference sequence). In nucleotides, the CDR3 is TGCAGTGCTAGAGCCGCAGGGTCGGTCGAAAAACTGTTTTTT. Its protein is CSARAAGSVEKLFF.

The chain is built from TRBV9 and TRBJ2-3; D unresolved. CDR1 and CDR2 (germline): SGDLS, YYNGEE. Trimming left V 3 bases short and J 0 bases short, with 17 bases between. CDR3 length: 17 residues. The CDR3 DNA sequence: TGTGCCAGCAGCGCCAATCTCCGGGTCGGCAGCACAGATACGCAGTATTTT. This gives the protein CASSANLRVGSTDTQYF.

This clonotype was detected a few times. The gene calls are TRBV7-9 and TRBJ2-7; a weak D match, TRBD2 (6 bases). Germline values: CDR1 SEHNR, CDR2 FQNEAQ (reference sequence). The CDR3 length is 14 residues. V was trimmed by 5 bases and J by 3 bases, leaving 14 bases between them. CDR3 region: CASSVGTSLYEQYF. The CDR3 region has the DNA TGTGCCAGCAGCGTCGGGACTTCTCTCTACGAGCAGTACTTC.

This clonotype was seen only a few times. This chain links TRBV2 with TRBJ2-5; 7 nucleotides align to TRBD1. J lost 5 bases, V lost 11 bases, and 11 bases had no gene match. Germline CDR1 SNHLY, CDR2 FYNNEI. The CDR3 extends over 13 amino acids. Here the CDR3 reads CAAQTGMSETQYF. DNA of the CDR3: TGTGCCGCCCAGACAGGGATGTCGGAGACCCAGTACTTC.

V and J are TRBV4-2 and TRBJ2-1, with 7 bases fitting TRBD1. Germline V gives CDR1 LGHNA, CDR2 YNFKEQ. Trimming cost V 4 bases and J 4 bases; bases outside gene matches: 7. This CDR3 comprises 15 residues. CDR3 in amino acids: CASSLRQGNYNEQFF. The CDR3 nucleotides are TGTGCCAGCAGCCTCCGACAGGGTAATTACAATGAGCAGTTCTTC.

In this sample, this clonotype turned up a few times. CDR3 sequence: CASSGDYFSTDTQYF. The CDR3 DNA reads TGTGCCAGCAGCGGGGACTACTTTAGCACAGATACGCAGTATTTT. The chain employs TRBV5-6 and TRBJ2-3, with TRBD2 identical over 7 bases. Trimming removed 4 bases from V and 0 bases from J; junction bases left unmatched: 5. The length of the CDR3 is 15 residues. Germline loops: CDR1 SGHDT, CDR2 YYEEEE. Supplemented by reference TRBV5-6 and TRBJ2-3, the full variable domain reads DAGVTQSPTHLIKTRGQQVTLRCSPKSGHDTVSWYQQALGQGPQFIFQYYEEEERQRGNFPDRFSGHQFPNYSSELNVNALLLGDSALYLCASSGDYFSTDTQYFGPGTRLTVL.

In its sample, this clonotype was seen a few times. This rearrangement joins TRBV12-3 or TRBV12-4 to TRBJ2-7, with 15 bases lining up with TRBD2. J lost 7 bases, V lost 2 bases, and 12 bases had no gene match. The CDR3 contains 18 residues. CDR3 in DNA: TGTGCCAGCAGTTTACAGGGACTAGCGGGAGGACCGATGGGAGAGCAGTACTTC. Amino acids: CASSLQGLAGGPMGEQYF.

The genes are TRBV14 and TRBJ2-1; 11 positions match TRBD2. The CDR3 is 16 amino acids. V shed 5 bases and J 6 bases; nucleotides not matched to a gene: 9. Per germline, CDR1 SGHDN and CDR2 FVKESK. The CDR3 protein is CASSALLAGVRNEQFF. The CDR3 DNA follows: TGTGCCAGCAGCGCATTACTAGCGGGAGTACGCAATGAGCAGTTCTTC.

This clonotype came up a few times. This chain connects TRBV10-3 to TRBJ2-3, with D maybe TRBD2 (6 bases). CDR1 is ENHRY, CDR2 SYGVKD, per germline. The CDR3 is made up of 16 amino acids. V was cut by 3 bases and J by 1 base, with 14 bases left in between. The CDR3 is CAISDRGGGGTDTQYF. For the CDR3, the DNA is TGTGCCATCAGTGATAGGGGAGGCGGGGGCACAGATACGCAGTATTTT.

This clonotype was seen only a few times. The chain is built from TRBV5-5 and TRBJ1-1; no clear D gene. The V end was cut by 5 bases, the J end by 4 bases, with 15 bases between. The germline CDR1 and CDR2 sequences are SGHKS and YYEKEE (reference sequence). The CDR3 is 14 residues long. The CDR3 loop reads CASSMVRAFTEAFF. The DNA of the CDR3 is TGTGCCAGCAGTATGGTCCGAGCTTTCACTGAAGCTTTCTTT. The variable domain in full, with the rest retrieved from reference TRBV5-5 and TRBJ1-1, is DAGVTQSPTHLIKTRGQQVTLRCSPISGHKSVSWYQQVLGQGPQFIFQYYEKEERGRGNFPDRFSARQFPNYSSELNVNALLLGDSALYLCASSMVRAFTEAFFGQGTRLTVV.

The CDR3 region is CASSLGPDRSFYGYTF. The CDR3 region has the DNA TGTGCCAGCAGTTTAGGCCCCGACAGGAGTTTTTATGGCTACACCTTC. The chain joins TRBV27 to TRBJ1-2; D might be TRBD1 (6 bases). Germline CDR1 is MNHEY and CDR2 is SMNVEV (reference sequence). Trimming stripped 2 bases from V and 5 bases from J, with 18 bases between. There are 16 residues in the CDR3.

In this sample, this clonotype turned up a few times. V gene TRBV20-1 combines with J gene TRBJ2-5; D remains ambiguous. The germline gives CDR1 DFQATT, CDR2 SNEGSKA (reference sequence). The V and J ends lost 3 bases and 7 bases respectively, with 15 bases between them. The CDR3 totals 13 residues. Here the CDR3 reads CSARIPSGLTQYF. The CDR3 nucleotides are TGCAGTGCTAGGATTCCTAGTGGGCTGACCCAGTACTTC.